This entry features one TCR beta chain sequence. This sample is part of a study of control samples from healthy donors and cancer patients. Germline V CDR1 and CDR2: SQVTM, ANQGSEA. This CDR3 contains 12 residues. The V gene lost 6 bases and the J gene lost 0 bases, with 3 bases spanning the gap. The method was immunoSEQ multiplex PCR; TCRdb's version includes in-frame clones alone and lacks a portion of them. The profile shows under 140,000 clones, more than 75% of them singletons. The chain has TRBV29-1 and TRBJ2-6; D is undetermined. The TCR originated in a woman in her sixties with lung cancer. Material: PBMCs. In nucleotides, the CDR3 is TGCAGCGTGCACTCTGGGGCCAACGTCCTGACTTTC. This translates into CSVHSGANVLTF.